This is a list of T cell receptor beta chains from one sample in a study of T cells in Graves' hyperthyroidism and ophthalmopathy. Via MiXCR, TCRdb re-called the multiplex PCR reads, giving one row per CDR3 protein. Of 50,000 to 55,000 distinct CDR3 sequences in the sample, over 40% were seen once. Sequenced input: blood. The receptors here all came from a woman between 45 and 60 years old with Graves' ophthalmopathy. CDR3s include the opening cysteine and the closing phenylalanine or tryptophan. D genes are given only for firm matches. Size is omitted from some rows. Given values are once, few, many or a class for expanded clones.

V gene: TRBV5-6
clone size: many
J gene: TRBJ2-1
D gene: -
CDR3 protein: CASSLGGPLYNEQFF
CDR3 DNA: TGTGCCAGCAGCTTGGGAGGTCCTTTATACAATGAGCAGTTCTTC

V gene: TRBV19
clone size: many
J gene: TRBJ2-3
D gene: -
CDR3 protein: CASKDTDTQYF
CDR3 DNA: TGTGCCAGTAAGGACACAGATACGCAGTATTTT

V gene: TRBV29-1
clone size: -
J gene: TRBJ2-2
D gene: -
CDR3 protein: CSVDGTGELFF
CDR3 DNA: TGCAGCGTTGACGGGACCGGGGAGCTGTTTTTT

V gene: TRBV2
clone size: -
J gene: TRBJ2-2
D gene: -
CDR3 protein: CASSEEQVNTGELFF
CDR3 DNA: TGTGCCAGCAGTGAGGAACAGGTTAACACCGGGGAGCTGTTTTTT

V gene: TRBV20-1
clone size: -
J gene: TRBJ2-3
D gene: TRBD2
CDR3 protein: CSARDWVSGSDADTRYF
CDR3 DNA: TGCAGTGCTAGAGATTGGGTGAGCGGGAGTGACGCAGACACGCGGTATTTT

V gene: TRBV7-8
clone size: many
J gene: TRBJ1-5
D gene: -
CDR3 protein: CASSLLREGQPQHF
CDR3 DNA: TGTGCCAGCAGCTTACTTAGGGAGGGTCAGCCCCAGCATTTT

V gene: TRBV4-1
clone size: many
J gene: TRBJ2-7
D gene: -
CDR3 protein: CASSQTGTTYEQYF
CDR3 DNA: TGCGCCAGCAGCCAAACAGGGACAACCTACGAGCAGTACTTC

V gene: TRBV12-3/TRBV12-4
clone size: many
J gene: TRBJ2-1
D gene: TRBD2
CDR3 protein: CASSLGGSSYNEQFF
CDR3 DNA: TGTGCCAGCAGTTTAGGCGGGAGCTCCTACAATGAGCAGTTCTTC

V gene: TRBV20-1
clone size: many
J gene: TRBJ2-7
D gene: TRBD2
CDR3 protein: CSARVPPPSPSGGSEQYF
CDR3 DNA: TGCAGTGCTAGAGTCCCCCCACCCTCCCCTAGCGGGGGCAGCGAGCAGTACTTC

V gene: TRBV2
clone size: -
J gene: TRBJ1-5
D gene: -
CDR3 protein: CASSADVGGSNQPQHF
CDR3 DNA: TGTGCCAGCAGTGCTGACGTGGGGGGGAGCAATCAGCCCCAGCATTTT

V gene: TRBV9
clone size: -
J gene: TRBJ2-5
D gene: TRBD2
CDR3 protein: CASSVASGGSETQYF
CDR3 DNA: TGTGCCAGCAGCGTAGCTAGCGGGGGTTCAGAGACCCAGTACTTC

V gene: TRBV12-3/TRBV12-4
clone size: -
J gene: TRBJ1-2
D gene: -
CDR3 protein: CASTNPVAGYTF
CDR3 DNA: TGTGCCAGCACTAACCCGGTGGCTGGCTACACCTTC

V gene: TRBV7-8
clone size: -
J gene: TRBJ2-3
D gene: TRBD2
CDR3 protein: CASSRPAGGADTQYF
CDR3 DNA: TGTGCCAGCAGCAGGCCAGCGGGGGGCGCAGATACGCAGTATTTT

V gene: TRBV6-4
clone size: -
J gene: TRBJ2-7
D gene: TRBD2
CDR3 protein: CASSDSTSGRSQKGHEQYF
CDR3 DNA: TGTGCCAGCAGTGACTCGACTAGCGGGAGATCCCAAAAGGGTCACGAGCAGTACTTC

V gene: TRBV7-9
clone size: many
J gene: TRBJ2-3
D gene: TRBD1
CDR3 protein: CASSLVSWSDRDTDTQYF
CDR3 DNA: TGTGCCAGCAGCTTAGTTAGTTGGTCGGACAGGGACACAGATACGCAGTATTTT

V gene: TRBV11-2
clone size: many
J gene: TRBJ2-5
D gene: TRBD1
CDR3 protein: CASSYRDRGPKWETQYF
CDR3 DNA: TGTGCCAGCAGCTACCGGGACAGGGGGCCGAAATGGGAGACCCAGTACTTC

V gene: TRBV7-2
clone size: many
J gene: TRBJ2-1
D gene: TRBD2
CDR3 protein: CASSLRGPGLVFHEQFF
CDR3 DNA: TGTGCCAGCAGCTTAAGAGGGCCGGGACTAGTCTTTCATGAGCAGTTCTTC

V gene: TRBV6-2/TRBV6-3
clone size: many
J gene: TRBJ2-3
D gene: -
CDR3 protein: CASSYSGTDTQYF
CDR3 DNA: TGTGCCAGCAGTTACAGCGGCACAGATACGCAGTATTTT

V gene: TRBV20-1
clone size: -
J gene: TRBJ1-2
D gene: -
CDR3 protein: CSAARTGANGYTF
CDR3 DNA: TGCAGTGCTGCACGGACTGGGGCCAATGGCTACACCTTC

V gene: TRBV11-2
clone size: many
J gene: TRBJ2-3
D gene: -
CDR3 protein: CASRATFSTDTQYF
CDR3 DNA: TGTGCCAGCAGGGCGACTTTTAGCACAGATACGCAGTATTTT